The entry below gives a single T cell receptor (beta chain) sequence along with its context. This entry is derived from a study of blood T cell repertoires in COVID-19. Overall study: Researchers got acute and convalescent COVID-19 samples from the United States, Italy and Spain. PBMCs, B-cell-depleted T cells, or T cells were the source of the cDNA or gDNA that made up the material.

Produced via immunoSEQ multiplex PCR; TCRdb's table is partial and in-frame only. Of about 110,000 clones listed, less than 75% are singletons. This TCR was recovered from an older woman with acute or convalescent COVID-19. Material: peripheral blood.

The CDR3 spells CASSRMRQGSSKQFF. CDR3 DNA: TGTGCCAGCAGCCGGATGAGACAGGGTTCATCGAAGCAGTTCTTC. The rearrangement links TRBV7-2 to TRBJ2-1; 7 bases align to TRBD1. J lost 11 bases, V lost 5 bases, and 15 bases had no gene match. Germline V lookup: CDR1 SGHTA, CDR2 FQGNSA. The CDR3 totals 15 residues.